This entry lists 17 T cell receptor beta chains sequenced from one sample in a study of CD8+ T cells in alopecia areata. Sequencing relied on a cDNA template that was reverse transcribed from extracted RNA. Sequencing used immunoSEQ multiplex PCR; TCRdb keeps in-frame clones, though not all of them. The sample holds some 160,000 clones, approximately 60% seen once. The sample taken for sequencing was CD8+ T cells sorted from blood. The receptors derive from a human donor in good health.

V usage is TRBV9 and J usage is TRBJ2-5; D may correspond to TRBD1 or TRBD2 (6 bases each). The CDR3 sequence is 13 residues long. Germline CDR1 and CDR2: SGDLS and YYNGEE. Trimming stripped 5 bases from V and 3 bases from J, with 11 bases between. The CDR3 reads CASSKGGEETQYF. Written as DNA, the CDR3 is TGTGCCAGCAGTAAGGGGGGCGAAGAGACCCAGTACTTC.

This clone is a singleton in its sample. The chain joins TRBV18 to TRBJ2-6; D is ambiguous. The length of the CDR3 is 18 residues. The V end lost 3 bases, the J end lost 2 bases, and 17 bases lay between the germline ends. The V gene's germline CDR1 is KGHSH and CDR2 LQKENI. CDR3 in amino acids: CASSPESIVRAGANVLTF. The CDR3 DNA is TGTGCCAGCTCACCGGAGAGCATAGTAAGGGCTGGGGCCAACGTCCTGACTTTC. Filled out from reference TRBV18 and TRBJ2-6, the complete variable domain reads NAGVMQNPRHLVRRRGQEARLRCSPMKGHSHVYWYRQLPEEGLKFMVYLQKENIIDESGMPKERFSAEFPKEGPSILRIQQVVRGDSAAYFCASSPESIVRAGANVLTFGAGSRLTVL.

This chain joins TRBV19 and TRBJ2-1, with 13 bases that match TRBD2. Per germline, CDR1 LNHDA and CDR2 SQIVND (reference sequence). This CDR3 has 16 amino acids. The J segment lost 6 bases and the V segment lost 5 bases, leaving 7 bases of the junction unmatched. CDR3 sequence (DNA): TGTGCCAGTAGTCTACTCGGGACTAGCGGGATCAATGAGCAGTTCTTC. Amino acid sequence: CASSLLGTSGINEQFF. Complete variable domain (other parts from reference TRBV19 and TRBJ2-1): DGGITQSPKYLFRKEGQNVTLSCEQNLNHDAMYWYRQDPGQGLRLIYYSQIVNDFQKGDIAEGYSVSREKKESFPLTVTSAQKNPTAFYLCASSLLGTSGINEQFFGPGTRLTVL.

This clone appeared a few times. The CDR3, as DNA: TGTGCCAGCAGCGCCCCACGGGGTGAGAACACTGAAGCTTTCTTT. Its protein product is CASSAPRGENTEAFF. This chain links TRBV7-9 with TRBJ1-1; unclear D gene. Looked up from germline, CDR1 is SEHNR and CDR2 is FQNEAQ (reference sequence). Trimming shortened V by 5 bases and J by 1 base, and 14 bases separated the two germline ends. The CDR3 is 15 amino acids.

The rearrangement joins TRBV19 to TRBJ1-1; 7 bases are a match to TRBD1. The CDR3 totals 11 residues. The junction had 2 bases not matched to a gene; V was cut back by 7 bases and J by 6 bases. Germline V gene lookup returns CDR1 LNHDA and CDR2 SQIVND (reference sequence). This chain's CDR3 is CASIQGAEAFF. The CDR3 DNA is TGTGCCAGTATCCAGGGGGCTGAAGCTTTCTTT.

This clone was counted a few times. The chain has TRBV29-1 and TRBJ2-1, with TRBD1 matching 9 bases. Unmatched junction bases numbered 10, after V lost 8 bases and J lost 8 bases. CDR1 and CDR2 (germline): SQVTM, ANQGSEA. CDR3 size: 13 residues. CDR3 in DNA: TGCAGCTCATTTGGGGACAGGGTTGATGAGCAGTTCTTC. This encodes CSSFGDRVDEQFF.

This chain links TRBV23-1 with TRBJ2-7, with D unresolved. TRBV23-1 is marked as an open reading frame, function uncertain. V lost 7 bases to trimming and J lost 3 bases, with 28 bases between them. The CDR3 covers 18 residues. In DNA, the CDR3 is TGCGCCAGCACTACGTGTGTTAGGCCCCCCGGGTTACACTACGAGCAGTACTTC. Protein product: CASTTCVRPPGLHYEQYF.

This rearrangement joins TRBV2 to TRBJ2-7; D is ambiguous. The CDR3 is 13 amino acids. With 4 bases removed from V and 3 bases from J, the gap between germline ends came to 10 bases. Germline CDR1 SNHLY, CDR2 FYNNEI. In DNA, the CDR3 is TGTGCCAGCAGTGTTCGCGGCGGCTACGAGCAGTACTTC. Amino acids: CASSVRGGYEQYF.

The chain employs TRBV28 and TRBJ1-4; D might be TRBD1 (5 bases). The CDR3 is 14 residues long. Trimming left V 5 bases short and J 4 bases short, with 11 bases between. Germline CDR1 MDHEN, CDR2 SYDVKM. Here the CDR3 reads CASSRDGRNEKLFF. CDR3 nucleotides: TGTGCCAGCAGTAGGGACGGCCGTAATGAAAAACTGTTTTTT.

Only a few counts were recorded for this clone. The chain joins TRBV6-6 to TRBJ1-2; D is unresolved. The CDR3 covers 14 residues. Trimming cost V 1 base and J 3 bases, with 9 bases left between them. Germline CDR1 and CDR2: MNHNY and SVGAGI (reference sequence). The CDR3 DNA follows: TGTGCCAGCAGTTACTTTGTTGACGACTATGGCTACACCTTC. This encodes CASSYFVDDYGYTF.

CDR3 residues: CASSLDDSSYEQYF. In DNA, the CDR3 is TGCGCCAGCAGCTTGGATGACAGCTCCTACGAGCAGTACTTC. The chain employs TRBV5-1 and TRBJ2-7; D possibly corresponds to TRBD1 (5 bases). Germline loops: CDR1 SGHRS, CDR2 YFSETQ. This CDR3 is 14 amino acids long. V dropped 0 bases and J dropped 0 bases, with 7 bases sitting between them.

This clone is a singleton in its sample. This sequence joins TRBV11-2 and TRBJ2-1; 8 bases map to TRBD2. Unmatched junction bases numbered 11, after V lost 6 bases and J lost 7 bases. The CDR3 runs 15 residues. The germline CDR1 and CDR2 sequences are SGHAT and FQNNGV. The CDR3 reads CASRPSGLVFNEQFF. The CDR3 DNA sequence: TGTGCCAGCAGACCATCGGGACTAGTCTTTAATGAGCAGTTCTTC.

This chain's CDR3 is CASSSPGTAYEQYF. The CDR3 DNA sequence: TGCGCCAGCAGCTCTCCCGGGACGGCCTACGAGCAGTACTTC. This chain joins TRBV5-1 and TRBJ2-7; the D gene could be TRBD1 or TRBD2 (5 bases each). The germline V gene encodes CDR1 SGHRS and CDR2 YFSETQ. The CDR3 is 14 residues long. V lost 3 bases, J lost 2 bases, and 12 bases lay in between.

The V and J genes are TRBV7-9 and TRBJ2-7, with 14 bases lining up with TRBD2. CDR1 is SEHNR and CDR2 is FQNEAQ in the germline V gene (reference sequence). V was clipped by 5 bases and J by 5 bases; unmatched bases: 8. The CDR3 is made up of 16 amino acids. The CDR3 DNA reads TGTGCCAGCAGCATGAGACTAGCGGGAGGGTTCAACGAGCAGTACTTC. The encoded protein is CASSMRLAGGFNEQYF.

CDR3 sequence reads: CASSPLAGAADTQYF. In DNA, the CDR3 is TGCGCCAGCAGCCCTTTAGCGGGAGCAGCAGATACGCAGTATTTT. This chain connects TRBV4-1 to TRBJ2-3; 9 bases are shared with TRBD2. From germline, CDR1 is MGHRA and CDR2 YSYEKL. J lost 4 bases, V lost 4 bases, and 6 bases had no gene match. CDR3 length equals 15 residues.

The chain recombines TRBV9 with TRBJ2-2; D unclear. Trimming took off 4 bases at V and 6 bases at J, with 7 bases between the two ends. CDR3 size: 12 residues. CDR1 SGDLS and CDR2 YYNGEE come from the germline V gene. CDR3 DNA sequence: TGTGCCAGCAGCCCTGCCGCCGGGGAGCTGTTTTTT. Translating it yields CASSPAAGELFF.

Only one count was recorded for this clone. This chain uses TRBV7-9 with TRBJ2-7; D possibly matches TRBD1 or TRBD2 (5 bases each). There are 13 residues in the CDR3. CDR1 and CDR2 (germline): SEHNR, FQNEAQ (reference sequence). Deletions cut 10 bases from V and 2 bases from J, with 15 bases between. The CDR3 nucleotides read TGTGCCACCCCCGGGGACGGAGCCTACGAGCAGTACTTC. Its translation: CATPGDGAYEQYF.